This entry lists 7 T cell receptor beta chains sequenced from one sample in a study of Ad26.COV2.S vaccination and SARS-CoV-2 variants. Treatment: around 19 received Ad26.COV2.S at low or high dose, single or two shots; roughly 5 received placebo; per-sample allocation not given. Sample collection was performed on day 63 after the first vaccine or placebo injection. Sequencing was performed with immunoSEQ multiplex PCR; in TCRdb, only in-frame clones are kept and a portion is missing. The sample lists more than 300,000 clones; 85% to 90% were seen once. The sample consisted of peripheral blood, taken in a trial of Ad26.COV2.S vaccine versus placebo. Receptors were obtained from a person aged 18 to 59 who received the Ad26.COV2.S COVID-19 vaccine or a placebo.

The J gene is TRBJ2-3, the V gene TRBV7-6; 11 bases fit TRBD2. The CDR3 is made up of 16 amino acids. Germline trimming cut 5 bases from V and 7 bases from J; bases unmatched to any gene: 11. Germline assignment: CDR1 SGHVS and CDR2 FNYEAQ. The CDR3 here is CASSQTSGGNTNTQYF. The DNA for the CDR3 is TGTGCCAGCAGCCAAACTAGCGGGGGTAATACAAATACGCAGTATTTT.

This clone was counted once. The V call is TRBV6-2 or TRBV6-3, the J call TRBJ2-7; no clear D. The CDR3 has 13 residues. Germline assignment: CDR1 MNHEY and CDR2 SVGEGT. V lost 1 base and J lost 3, with 7 bases in between. CDR3 loop: CASSYYPDYEQYF. For the CDR3, the DNA is TGTGCCAGCAGTTACTATCCCGACTACGAGCAGTACTTC.

This chain links TRBV18 with TRBJ2-3, with 9 bases that match TRBD1. The germline V gene encodes CDR1 KGHSH and CDR2 LQKENI. Unmatched junction bases numbered 5, after V lost 4 bases and J lost 3 bases. CDR3 length: 15 amino acids. CDR3: CASSLGQGSTDTQYF. For the CDR3, the DNA is TGTGCCAGCTCACTCGGACAGGGGAGTACAGATACGCAGTATTTT.

The chain combines TRBV19 with TRBJ1-3, with TRBD1 matching over 7 bases. The CDR3 length is 22 residues. From germline, CDR1 is LNHDA and CDR2 SQIVND (reference sequence). With 7 bases clipped from V and 0 bases from J, the junction kept 27 bases outside the gene matches. The CDR3 nucleotides are TGTGCCAGTACGCAAATCCTACACCGGGACAGAGACAAACCAAACTCTGGAAACACCATATATTTT. Its translation: CASTQILHRDRDKPNSGNTIYF.

The rearrangement links TRBV11-3 to TRBJ2-1; no clear D gene. Germline CDR1 SGHNT, CDR2 YENEEA. Deletions cut 0 bases from V and 3 bases from J, with 6 bases between. This CDR3 has 14 amino acids. This CDR3 is CASSLDSRYNEQFF. DNA of the CDR3: TGTGCCAGCAGCTTAGATTCCCGCTACAATGAGCAGTTCTTC. Together with reference TRBV11-3 and TRBJ2-1, the CDR3 gives the full variable domain: EAGVVQSPRYKIIEKKQPVAFWCNPISGHNTLYWYLQNLGQGPELLIRYENEEAVDDSQLPKDRFSAERLKGVDSTLKIQPAELGDSAVYLCASSLDSRYNEQFFGPGTRLTVL.

This clone was observed at least ten times. This chain links TRBV19 with TRBJ1-1, with a weak D call TRBD1 (5 bases). Germline V gene lookup returns CDR1 LNHDA and CDR2 SQIVND (reference sequence). V was cut by 5 bases and J by 0 bases, with 10 bases left in between. This CDR3 is built from 14 residues. This CDR3 reads CASSHTGVNTEAFF. The CDR3 bases are TGTGCCAGTAGTCACACAGGAGTGAACACTGAAGCTTTCTTT.

This chain links TRBV19 with TRBJ1-2; D perhaps matches TRBD1 (6 bases). This CDR3 comprises 16 residues. V lost 5 bases and J lost 4, with 20 bases in between. Germline lookup yields CDR1 LNHDA and CDR2 SQIVND (reference sequence). The CDR3 is CASSPGPDSFIYGYTF. CDR3 nucleotide sequence: TGTGCCAGTAGTCCCGGACCGGACAGCTTTATCTATGGCTACACCTTC.